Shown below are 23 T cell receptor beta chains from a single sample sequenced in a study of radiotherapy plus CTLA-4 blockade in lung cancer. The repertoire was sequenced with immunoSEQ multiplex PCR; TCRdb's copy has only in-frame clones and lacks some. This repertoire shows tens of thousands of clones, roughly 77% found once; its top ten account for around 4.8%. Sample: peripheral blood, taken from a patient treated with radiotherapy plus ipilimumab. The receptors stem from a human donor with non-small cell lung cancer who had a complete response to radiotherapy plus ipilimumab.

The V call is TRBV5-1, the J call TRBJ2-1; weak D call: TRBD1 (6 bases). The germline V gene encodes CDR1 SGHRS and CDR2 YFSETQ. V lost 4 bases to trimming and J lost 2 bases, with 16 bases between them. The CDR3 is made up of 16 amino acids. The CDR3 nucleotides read TGCGCCAGCAGCCCGACCGTCAGGGGAGCCTACAATGAGCAGTTCTTC. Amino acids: CASSPTVRGAYNEQFF.

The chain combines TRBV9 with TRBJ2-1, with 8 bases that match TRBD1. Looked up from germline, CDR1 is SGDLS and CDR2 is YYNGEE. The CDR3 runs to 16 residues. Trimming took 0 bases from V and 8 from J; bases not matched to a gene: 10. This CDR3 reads CASSVGAGGIGDEQFF. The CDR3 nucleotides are TGTGCCAGCAGCGTAGGGGCAGGGGGCATAGGAGATGAGCAGTTCTTC. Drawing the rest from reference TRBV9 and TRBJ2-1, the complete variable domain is DSGVTQTPKHLITATGQRVTLRCSPRSGDLSVYWYQQSLDQGLQFLIQYYNGEERAKGNILERFSAQQFPDLHSELNLSSLELGDSALYFCASSVGAGGIGDEQFFGPGTRLTVL.

The DNA for the CDR3 is TGCGCCAGCAGTGAGTCGGGTAGCGGCTACAATGAGCAGTTCTTC. This encodes CASSESGSGYNEQFF. J is TRBJ2-1 and V is TRBV10-1; D possibly corresponds to TRBD2 (6 bases). Trimming removed 0 bases at V and 3 bases at J, with 9 bases between. This CDR3 region has 15 residues. Germline V lookup: CDR1 WNHNN, CDR2 SYGVQD (reference sequence).

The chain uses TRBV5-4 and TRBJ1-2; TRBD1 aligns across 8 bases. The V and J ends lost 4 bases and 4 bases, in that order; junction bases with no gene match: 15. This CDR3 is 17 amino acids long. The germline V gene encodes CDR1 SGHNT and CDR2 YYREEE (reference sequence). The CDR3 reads CASSLTSGGSGSYGYTF. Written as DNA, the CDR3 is TGTGCCAGCAGCCTAACATCAGGGGGCAGTGGTAGCTATGGCTACACCTTC. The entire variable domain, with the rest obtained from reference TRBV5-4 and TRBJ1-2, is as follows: ETGVTQSPTHLIKTRGQQVTLRCSSQSGHNTVSWYQQALGQGPQFIFQYYREEENGRGNFPPRFSGLQFPNYSSELNVNALELDDSALYLCASSLTSGGSGSYGYTFGSGTRLTVV.

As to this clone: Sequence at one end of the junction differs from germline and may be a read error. CDR3 in amino acids: CASSRSGDAYDYTF. The CDR3 DNA reads as TGTGCCAGCAGTCGCTCAGGGGACGCTTATGACTACACCTTC. This rearrangement joins TRBV7-9 to TRBJ1-2, with a weak D call TRBD1 (6 bases). The CDR3 runs 14 residues. The germline gives CDR1 SEHNR, CDR2 FQNEAQ (reference sequence).

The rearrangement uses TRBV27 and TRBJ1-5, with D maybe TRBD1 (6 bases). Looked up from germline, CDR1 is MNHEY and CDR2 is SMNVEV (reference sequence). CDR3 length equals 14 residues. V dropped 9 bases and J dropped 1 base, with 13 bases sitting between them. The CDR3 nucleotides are TGTGCCAGTAGACAGGTGTCGAGCAATCAGCCCCAGCATTTT. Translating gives CASRQVSSNQPQHF.

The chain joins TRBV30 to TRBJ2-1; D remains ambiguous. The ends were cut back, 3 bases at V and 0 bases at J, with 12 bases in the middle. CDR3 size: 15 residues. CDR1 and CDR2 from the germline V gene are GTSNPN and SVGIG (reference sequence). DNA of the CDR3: TGTGCCTGGAGCGCTGGAGAGAGCTCCTACAATGAGCAGTTCTTC. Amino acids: CAWSAGESSYNEQFF.

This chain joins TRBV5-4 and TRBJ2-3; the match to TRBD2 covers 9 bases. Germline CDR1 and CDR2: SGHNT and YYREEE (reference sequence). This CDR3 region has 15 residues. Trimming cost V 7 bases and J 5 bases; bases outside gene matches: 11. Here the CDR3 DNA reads TGTGCCAGCCAAAAAATCAGCGGGGGGATAGATACGCAGTATTTT. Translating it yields CASQKISGGIDTQYF.

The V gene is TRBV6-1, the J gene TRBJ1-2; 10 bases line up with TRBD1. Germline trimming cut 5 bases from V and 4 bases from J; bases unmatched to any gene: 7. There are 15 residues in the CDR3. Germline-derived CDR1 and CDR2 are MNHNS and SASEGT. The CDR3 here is CASSRPGQGIYGYTF. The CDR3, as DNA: TGTGCCAGCAGTCGACCGGGACAGGGGATCTATGGCTACACCTTC.

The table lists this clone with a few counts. CDR3 sequence reads: CASSIQGKTDTQYF. DNA for the CDR3: TGTGCCAGTAGTATACAGGGGAAGACAGATACGCAGTATTTT. The chain links TRBV19 to TRBJ2-3, with TRBD1 as a possible D gene (6 bases). This CDR3 contains 14 residues. Trimming shortened V by 2 bases and J by 3 bases, and 9 bases separated the two germline ends. The germline CDR1 and CDR2 sequences are LNHDA and SQIVND (reference sequence).

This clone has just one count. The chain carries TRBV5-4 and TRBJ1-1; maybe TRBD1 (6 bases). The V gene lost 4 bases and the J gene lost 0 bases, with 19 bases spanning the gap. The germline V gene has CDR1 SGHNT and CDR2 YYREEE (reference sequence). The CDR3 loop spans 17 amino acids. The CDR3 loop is CASSPPGQKRMNTEAFF. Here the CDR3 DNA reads TGTGCCAGCAGCCCTCCGGGACAAAAGAGAATGAACACTGAAGCTTTCTTT.

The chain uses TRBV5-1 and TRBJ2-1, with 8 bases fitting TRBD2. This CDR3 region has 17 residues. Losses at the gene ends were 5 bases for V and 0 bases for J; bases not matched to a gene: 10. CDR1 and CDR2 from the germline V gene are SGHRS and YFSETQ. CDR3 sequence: CASRYDGRALSYNEQFF. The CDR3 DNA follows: TGCGCCAGCAGGTATGACGGGAGGGCCCTCTCCTACAATGAGCAGTTCTTC. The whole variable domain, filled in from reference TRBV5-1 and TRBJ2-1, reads KAGVTQTPRYLIKTRGQQVTLSCSPISGHRSVSWYQQTPGQGLQFLFEYFSETQRNKGNFPGRFSGRQFSNSRSEMNVSTLELGDSALYLCASRYDGRALSYNEQFFGPGTRLTVL.

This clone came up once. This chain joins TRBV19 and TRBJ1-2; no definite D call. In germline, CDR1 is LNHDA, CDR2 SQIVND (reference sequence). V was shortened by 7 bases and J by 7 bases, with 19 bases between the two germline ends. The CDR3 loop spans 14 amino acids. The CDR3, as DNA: TGTGCCAGTACCGTGGGGTCAGAAAAAGGTGGCTACACCTTC. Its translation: CASTVGSEKGGYTF.

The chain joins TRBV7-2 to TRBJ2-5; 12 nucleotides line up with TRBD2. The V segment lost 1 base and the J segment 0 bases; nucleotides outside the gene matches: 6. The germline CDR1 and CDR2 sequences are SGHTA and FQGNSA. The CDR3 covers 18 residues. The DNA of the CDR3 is TGTGCCAGCAGCTTAGAGTCTAGCGGGGGGGTTTACCAAGAGACCCAGTACTTC. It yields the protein CASSLESSGGVYQETQYF.

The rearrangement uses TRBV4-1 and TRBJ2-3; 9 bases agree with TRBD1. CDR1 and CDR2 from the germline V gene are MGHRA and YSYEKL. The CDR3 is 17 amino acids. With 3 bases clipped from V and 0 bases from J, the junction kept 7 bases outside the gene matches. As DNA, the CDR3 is TGCGCCAGCAGCCACCCGGGACAGGGCGTTAGCACAGATACGCAGTATTTT. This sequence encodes CASSHPGQGVSTDTQYF.

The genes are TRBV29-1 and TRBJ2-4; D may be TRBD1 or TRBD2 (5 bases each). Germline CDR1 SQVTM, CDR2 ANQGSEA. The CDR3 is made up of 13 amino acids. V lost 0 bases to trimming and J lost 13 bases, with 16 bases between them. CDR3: CSVEDHRDQRQYF. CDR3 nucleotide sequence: TGCAGCGTTGAAGATCACCGGGACCAACGACAGTACTTC.

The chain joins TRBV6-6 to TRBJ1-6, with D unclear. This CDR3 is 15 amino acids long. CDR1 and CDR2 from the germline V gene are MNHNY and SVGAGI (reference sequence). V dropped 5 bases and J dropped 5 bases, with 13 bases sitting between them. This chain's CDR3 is CASSDAGSDNSPLHF. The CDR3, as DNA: TGTGCCAGCAGTGACGCCGGGTCTGATAATTCACCCCTCCACTTT.

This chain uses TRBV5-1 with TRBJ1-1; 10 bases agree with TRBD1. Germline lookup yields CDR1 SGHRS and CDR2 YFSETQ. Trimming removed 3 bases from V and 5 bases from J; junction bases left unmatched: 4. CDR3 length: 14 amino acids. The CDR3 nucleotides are TGCGCCAGCAGCTGGACAGGGGGTCGGACTGAAGCTTTCTTT. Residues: CASSWTGGRTEAFF.

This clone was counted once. The CDR3 protein is CASSLSPDNLNTEAFF. CDR3 DNA: TGTGCCAGCAGTTTATCGCCAGACAATTTGAACACTGAAGCTTTCTTT. V is TRBV27 and J is TRBJ1-1, with D unresolved. CDR1 is MNHEY and CDR2 is SMNVEV in the germline V gene (reference sequence). Trimming cost V 0 bases and J 0 bases, with 11 bases left between them. The CDR3 spans 16 residues.

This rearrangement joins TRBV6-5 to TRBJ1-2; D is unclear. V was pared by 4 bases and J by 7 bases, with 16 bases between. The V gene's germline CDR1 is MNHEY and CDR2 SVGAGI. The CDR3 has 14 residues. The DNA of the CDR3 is TGTGCCAGCAGTTTGGCGGGGAGGGTGTTTGGCTACACCTTC. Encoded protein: CASSLAGRVFGYTF.

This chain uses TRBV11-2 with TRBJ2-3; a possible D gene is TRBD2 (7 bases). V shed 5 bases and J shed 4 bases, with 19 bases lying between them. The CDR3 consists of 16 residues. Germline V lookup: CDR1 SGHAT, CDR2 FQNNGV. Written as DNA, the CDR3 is TGTGCCAGCAGCCGCATCCGCGGGGGCCGGGCAGATACGCAGTATTTT. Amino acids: CASSRIRGGRADTQYF.

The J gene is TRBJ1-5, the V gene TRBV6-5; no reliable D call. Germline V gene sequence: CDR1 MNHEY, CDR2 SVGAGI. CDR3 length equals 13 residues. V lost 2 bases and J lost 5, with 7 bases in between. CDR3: CASSYARDQPQHF. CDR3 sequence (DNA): TGTGCCAGCAGTTACGCGCGGGATCAGCCCCAGCATTTT.

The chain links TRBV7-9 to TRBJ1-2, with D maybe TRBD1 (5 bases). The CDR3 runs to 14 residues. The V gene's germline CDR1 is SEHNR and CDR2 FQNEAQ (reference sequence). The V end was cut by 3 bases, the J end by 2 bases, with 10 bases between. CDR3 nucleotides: TGTGCCAGCAGCTTGGAGACAGAAAACTATGGCTACACCTTC. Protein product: CASSLETENYGYTF.